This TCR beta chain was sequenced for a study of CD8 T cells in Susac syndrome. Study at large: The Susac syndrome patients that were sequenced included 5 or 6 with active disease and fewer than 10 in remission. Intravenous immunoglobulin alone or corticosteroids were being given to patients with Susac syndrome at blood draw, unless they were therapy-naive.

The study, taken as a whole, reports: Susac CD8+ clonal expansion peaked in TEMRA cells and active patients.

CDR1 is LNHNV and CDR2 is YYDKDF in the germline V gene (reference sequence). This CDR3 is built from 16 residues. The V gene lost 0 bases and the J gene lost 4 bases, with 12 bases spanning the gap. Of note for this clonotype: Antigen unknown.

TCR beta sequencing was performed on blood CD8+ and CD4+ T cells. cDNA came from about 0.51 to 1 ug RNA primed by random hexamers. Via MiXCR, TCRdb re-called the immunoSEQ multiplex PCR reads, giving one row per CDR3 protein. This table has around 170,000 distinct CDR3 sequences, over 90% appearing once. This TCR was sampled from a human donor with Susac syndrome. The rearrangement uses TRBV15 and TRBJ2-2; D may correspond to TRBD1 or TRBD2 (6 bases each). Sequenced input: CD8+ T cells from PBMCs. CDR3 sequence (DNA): TGTGCCACCAGCAGAGAGATAGGGGGGAGCACCGGGGAGCTGTTTTTT. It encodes CATSREIGGSTGELFF.